Reported below is one TCR beta chain. This specimen belongs to a study of response to subunit inactivated influenza vaccine. Per the germline V gene, CDR1 is SQVTM and CDR2 is ANQGSEA. The CDR3 has 14 residues. With V trimmed by 2 bases and J by 2 bases, 4 bases remained unmatched. Via MiXCR, TCRdb re-called the RT-PCR reads, giving one row per CDR3 protein. The sample carries around 600,000 distinct CDR3 sequences, 10% to 12% recorded once. This same sample was also taken into another study, of T cells expressing NK-cell markers. As reported in that work: The TCR beta cDNA came from 5'RACE template switching with UMIs.

V gene TRBV29-1 combines with J gene TRBJ2-3, with 7 positions matching TRBD1. Sequenced here: PBMCs from blood, sampled on the day of vaccination. The receptor was derived from a man between 45 and 60 years old who received an inactivated influenza vaccine. CDR3 protein: CSVETGTATDTQYF. The CDR3 region has the DNA TGCAGCGTTGAAACCGGGACAGCCACAGATACGCAGTATTTT.